The rows below give T cell receptor beta chains drawn from one sample of a study of CD8+ T cells in alopecia areata. Measured with immunoSEQ multiplex PCR; TCRdb has only the in-frame clones, and not every one. The sample consists of approximately 91,000 clones, around two fifths of them appearing once. The sample taken for sequencing was CD4+ T cells sorted from blood. The origin of the receptors is a human donor with alopecia areata. The CDR3 runs from the conserved cysteine through the conserved F or W. D genes are given only for firm matches. A row's size may be missing; if present it is once, few, many or a size class.

CASSLVAGHNEQFF	TGCGCCAGCAGCTTGGTAGCGGGTCACAATGAGCAGTTCTTC	TRBD2	14	TRBV5-1	.	TRBJ2-1
CASRGLKGRGNQETQYF	TGTGCCAGCCGGGGGTTGAAAGGTCGCGGGAATCAAGAGACCCAGTACTTC	.	17	TRBV28	many	TRBJ2-5
CASSRDRGGSYEQYF	TGTGCCAGCAGCCGGGACAGGGGGGGCTCCTACGAGCAGTACTTC	TRBD1	15	TRBV7-2	.	TRBJ2-7
CASSLDSGQYF	TGTGCCAGCAGCTTAGATTCAGGGCAGTACTTC	.	11	TRBV7-9	.	TRBJ2-7
CSSDGVAGYTDTQYF	TGCAGCTCCGACGGCGTAGCGGGATACACAGATACGCAGTATTTT	TRBD2	15	TRBV29-1	few	TRBJ2-3
CASSVTGGGSPLHF	TGTGCCAGCAGCGTCACAGGGGGTGGTTCACCCCTCCACTTT	TRBD1	14	TRBV13	.	TRBJ1-6
CASSPDSPASYNSPLHF	TGTGCCAGCAGCCCGGACAGCCCTGCCTCCTATAATTCACCCCTCCACTTT	.	17	TRBV7-2	few	TRBJ1-6
CASSSRPNSGANVLTF	TGTGCCAGCAGTTCGCGACCCAACTCTGGGGCCAACGTCCTGACTTTC	.	16	TRBV27	.	TRBJ2-6
CASSLVLHANTGELFF	TGCGCCAGCAGCTTGGTACTACACGCGAACACCGGGGAGCTGTTTTTT	.	16	TRBV5-1	.	TRBJ2-2
CASSLDRDGTQYF	TGTGCCAGCAGCTTAGATAGGGACGGGACCCAGTACTTC	.	13	TRBV7-2	.	TRBJ2-5
CASSPPTAGGSGELFF	TGTGCCAGCAGCCCCCCCACGGCGGGGGGATCCGGGGAGCTGTTTTTT	TRBD2	16	TRBV5-4	few	TRBJ2-2
CASSGSINYGYTF	TGTGCCAGCAGCGGAAGTATTAACTATGGCTACACCTTC	.	13	TRBV9	.	TRBJ1-2